This T cell receptor beta chain was identified in a study of OX40 agonist ivuxolimab in advanced cancers. TCRdb keeps only in-frame clones here, not all; method: immunoSEQ multiplex PCR. The sample includes 48,000 or so clones, approximately 85% of them seen just once. This clonotype originated in an adult with an advanced solid tumor such as melanoma, head and neck, liver or kidney cancer. Specimen: CD4+ or CD8+ T cells sorted from blood, collected in a trial of the OX40 agonist ivuxolimab.

The CDR3 DNA sequence: TGTGCCAGCAGATCCACAGGGGGCTACTCTAATGAGCAGTTCTTC. This sequence encodes CASRSTGGYSNEQFF. The gene calls are TRBV7-8 and TRBJ2-1; TRBD1 matches at 9 bases. The CDR3 consists of 15 residues. From germline, CDR1 is SGHVS and CDR2 FQNEAQ. J gave up 7 bases and V 6 bases, and 10 bases lay outside the gene matches.